This TCR beta chain was found in a study of healthy donors' naive CD4 and CD8 T cells. Study observations and caveats: A reported CD4+/CD8+ bias affected most V and J genes in naive cells. Negatively charged CDR3s marked CD8+ lineage; positively charged CDR3s marked CD4+ lineage.

V gave up 5 bases and J gave up 3 bases, with 16 bases separating them. Germline lookup yields CDR1 LNHDA and CDR2 SQIVND (reference sequence). The CDR3 has 15 amino acids. CD4+CD8-CD45RO-CD45RA+ cells were naive CD4+; CD8+CD4-CD45RA+CD27bright cells were naive CD8+. About this clonotype: Its specificity is unknown.

A linear amplification protocol produced the TCR libraries from about 510 ng of total RNA. One entry per CDR3 protein results from TCRdb running MiXCR on the reads. The table has around 200,000 distinct CDR3 sequences, under 85% seen once; the top ten hold less than 2.5%. Source material: naive CD4+ and CD8+ T cells sorted from blood, pooled from several donors. The sequence came from a pool of human donors in good health; the sample pools cells from several healthy donors. The chain couples TRBV19 to TRBJ1-2; D perhaps matches TRBD1 (5 bases). The CDR3 sequence is CASSPTGAPHYGYTF. The CDR3 DNA is TGTGCCAGTAGTCCCACCGGGGCCCCACACTATGGCTACACCTTC.